This T cell receptor (beta chain) was recorded in a study of control samples from healthy donors and cancer patients. Clones were sequenced by immunoSEQ multiplex PCR, and TCRdb holds only the in-frame ones, with some missing. The profile shows 80,000 to 85,000 clones, about 88% of them singletons. The CDR3 length is 14 residues. Germline V gives CDR1 MNHEY, CDR2 SVGAGI. V dropped 6 bases and J dropped 5; count of bases not matched to a gene: 6. The sequence was obtained from a woman aged 50 to 60 in good health. Sequencing was done on a sample of blood. The chain is built from TRBV6-5 and TRBJ1-2, with TRBD1 identical over 10 bases. The CDR3 coding sequence is TGTGCCAGCAGCCGAGGACAGGGGGTTTATGGCTACACCTTC. Translation gives CASSRGQGVYGYTF.